This entry lists 10 T cell receptor beta chains sequenced from one sample in a study of post-analysis software for immune sequencing data. General study results and limits: Several TRBV segments (TRBV5-6, TRBV5-1 and TRBV20-1 among them) occurred more frequently in patients than in controls.

These receptors have no identified antigens. TCR beta cDNA libraries included unique molecular identifiers. One entry per CDR3 protein, called by TCRdb with MiXCR from the PCR reads. The sample lists fewer than 850,000 distinct CDR3 sequences, about 27% occurring once. Sequenced material: blood. The source is a girl aged 5-17 years with multiple sclerosis.

This clonotype was counted only a few times. The chain employs TRBV7-2 and TRBJ2-5, with D possibly being TRBD2 (6 bases). Trimming left V 4 bases short and J 5 bases short, with 32 bases between. Germline-derived CDR1 and CDR2 are SGHTA and FQGNSA. The CDR3 contains 20 residues. DNA for the CDR3: TGTGCCAGCAGCTATAAGAGGCCGGGGTGGCGGGAATATCAGGGTGAGACCCAGTACTTC. It specifies CASSYKRPGWREYQGETQYF. The full variable domain, in which reference TRBV7-2 and TRBJ2-5 provide the parts outside the CDR3, is GAGVSQSPSNKVTEKGKDVELRCDPISGHTALYWYRQSLGQGLEFLIYFQGNSAPDKSGLPSDRFSAERTGGSVSTLTIQRTQQEDSAVYLCASSYKRPGWREYQGETQYFGPGTRLLVL.

This clonotype was recorded only once. The genes are TRBV2 and TRBJ2-1, with 9 bases lining up with TRBD1. The CDR3 spans 18 residues. The germline V gene encodes CDR1 SNHLY and CDR2 FYNNEI. The V and J ends lost 6 bases and 10 bases, in that order; junction bases with no gene match: 22. The CDR3 DNA is TGTGCCAGCAGCCTAGGGGGACAGGGCCGAACCCTCTCCTACGAGCAGTTCTTC. As protein: CASSLGGQGRTLSYEQFF.

This clonotype has only a few counts. The chain couples TRBV6-5 to TRBJ1-2; no clear D. Between the trimmed V and J ends, which lost 4 bases and 3 bases, there was a span of 24 bases. This CDR3 is built from 18 residues. Germline assignment: CDR1 MNHEY and CDR2 SVGAGI. The CDR3 DNA sequence: TGTGCCAGCAGTTCTAATACTCTATGGGGTCTAGAAGACTATGGCTACACCTTC. The encoded protein is CASSSNTLWGLEDYGYTF.

This clonotype occurred once. The chain links TRBV13 to TRBJ2-5; 7 bases align to TRBD2. Germline lookup yields CDR1 PRHDT and CDR2 FYEKMQ (reference sequence). After removal of 4 bases from V and 5 bases from J, the junction contained 7 bases not matched to a gene. This CDR3 comprises 14 residues. DNA for the CDR3: TGTGCCAGCAGCTACGGAGACGGGGGGGAGACCCAGTACTTC. Its protein product is CASSYGDGGETQYF.

This clonotype was detected only a few times. V gene TRBV20-1 combines with J gene TRBJ2-3; D perhaps matches TRBD2 (6 bases). Germline CDR1 DFQATT, CDR2 SNEGSKA (reference sequence). Trimming took 3 bases from V and 0 from J, leaving 13 bases between them. The CDR3 totals 15 residues. The DNA for the CDR3 is TGCAGTGCTAGCAACACCGGGACTAGCACAGATACGCAGTATTTT. Encoded protein: CSASNTGTSTDTQYF.

This clonotype appeared a few times. The chain joins TRBV12-3 or TRBV12-4 to TRBJ2-3, with unresolved D. The CDR3 is made up of 13 amino acids. The V end was cut by 6 bases, the J end by 5 bases, with 12 bases between. CDR3 amino acids: CASSRELGDTQYF. CDR3 DNA: TGTGCCAGCAGCCGTGAGTTGGGAGATACGCAGTATTTT.

This clonotype has more than one count but fewer than ten. The V call is TRBV3-1, the J call TRBJ2-1, with TRBD2 identical over 8 bases. Germline CDR1 is LGHDT and CDR2 is YNNKEL (reference sequence). V trimming: 0 bases; J trimming: 15 bases; junction bases outside the gene matches: 7. CDR3 size: 13 residues. The CDR3 here is CASSQDWRTSLFF. CDR3 DNA: TGTGCCAGCAGCCAAGACTGGCGGACTAGCCTGTTCTTC.

The chain recombines TRBV7-9 with TRBJ1-2; TRBD1 matches at 7 bases. In germline, CDR1 is SEHNR, CDR2 FQNEAQ (reference sequence). V was pared by 5 bases and J by 8 bases, with 8 bases of the junction left unmatched. CDR3 size: 13 residues. The CDR3 bases are TGTGCCAGCAGCATCCAGGGGGGATTGGGCTACACCTTC. It specifies CASSIQGGLGYTF.

This chain uses TRBV12-3 or TRBV12-4 with TRBJ2-3; D is perhaps TRBD2 (5 bases). V lost 3 bases and J lost 5, with 9 bases in between. The CDR3 has 13 residues. The CDR3 protein is CASSFVSGDTQYF. CDR3 in DNA: TGTGCCAGCAGTTTTGTGAGCGGAGATACGCAGTATTTT.

This clonotype was detected only a few times. The CDR3 loop is CASSRAVLGETQYF. Here the CDR3 DNA reads TGCGCCAGCAGCCGAGCGGTCCTGGGGGAGACCCAGTACTTC. V is TRBV4-1 and J is TRBJ2-5, with a tentative D call TRBD2 (5 bases). Germline V gives CDR1 MGHRA, CDR2 YSYEKL. This CDR3 is built from 14 residues. V was trimmed by 4 bases and J by 5 bases, leaving 14 bases between them.